This TCR beta chain was sequenced during a study of breast tumors, draining lymph nodes, adjacent tissues. The CDR3 runs to 18 residues. With V trimmed by 3 bases and J by 1 base, 7 bases remained unmatched. This clonotype was seen many times. TCRdb reprocessed the multiplex PCR reads via MiXCR and lists one record per CDR3 protein. The data show approximately 170,000 distinct CDR3 sequences, roughly a third seen once. The lymph nodes were axillary draining lymph nodes from breast cancer patients. The sequence derives from a female donor with breast cancer. Some clones in this sample may be carry-over from other donors' samples. The J gene is TRBJ2-3, the V gene TRBV12-3 or TRBV12-4, with 13 bases identical to TRBD2. The source material was axillary lymph node tissue. The CDR3 DNA follows: TGTGCCAGCAGTTTCCGACTAGCGGGAGGAGGGGGCACAGATACGCAGTATTTT. Its translation: CASSFRLAGGGGTDTQYF.